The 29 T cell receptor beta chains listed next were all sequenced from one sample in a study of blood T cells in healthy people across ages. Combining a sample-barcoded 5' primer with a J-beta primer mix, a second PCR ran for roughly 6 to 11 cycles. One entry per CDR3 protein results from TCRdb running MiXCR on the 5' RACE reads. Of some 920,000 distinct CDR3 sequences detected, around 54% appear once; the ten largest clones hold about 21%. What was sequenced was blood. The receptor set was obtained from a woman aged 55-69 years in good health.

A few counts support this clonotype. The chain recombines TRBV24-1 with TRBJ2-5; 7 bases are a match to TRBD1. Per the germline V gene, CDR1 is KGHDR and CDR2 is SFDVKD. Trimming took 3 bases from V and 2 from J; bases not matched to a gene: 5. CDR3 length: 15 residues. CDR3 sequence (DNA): TGTGCCACCAGTGATCCGGGACAGACTCAAGAGACCCAGTACTTC. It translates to CATSDPGQTQETQYF.

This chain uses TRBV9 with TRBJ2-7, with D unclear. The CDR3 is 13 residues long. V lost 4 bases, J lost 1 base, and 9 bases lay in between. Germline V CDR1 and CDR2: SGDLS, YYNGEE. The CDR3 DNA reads TGTGCCAGCAGCAGAGTAATTTCCTACGAGCAGTACTTC. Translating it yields CASSRVISYEQYF. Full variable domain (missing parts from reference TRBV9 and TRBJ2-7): DSGVTQTPKHLITATGQRVTLRCSPRSGDLSVYWYQQSLDQGLQFLIQYYNGEERAKGNILERFSAQQFPDLHSELNLSSLELGDSALYFCASSRVISYEQYFGPGTRLTVT.

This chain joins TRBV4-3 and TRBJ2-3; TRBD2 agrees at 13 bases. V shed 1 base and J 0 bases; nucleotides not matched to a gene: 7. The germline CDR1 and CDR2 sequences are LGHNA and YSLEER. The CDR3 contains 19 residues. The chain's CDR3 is CASSQVGTSGIRSTDTQYF. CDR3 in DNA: TGCGCCAGCAGCCAAGTTGGGACTAGCGGGATCCGTAGCACAGATACGCAGTATTTT.

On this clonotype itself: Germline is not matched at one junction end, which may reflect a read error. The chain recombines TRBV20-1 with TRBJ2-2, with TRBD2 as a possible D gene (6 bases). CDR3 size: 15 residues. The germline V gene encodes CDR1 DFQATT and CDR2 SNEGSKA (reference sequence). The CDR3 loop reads CSTRSGPIVTGELFF. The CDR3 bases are TGCAGTACTAGAAGCGGGCCTATCGTCACCGGGGAGCTGTTTTTT.

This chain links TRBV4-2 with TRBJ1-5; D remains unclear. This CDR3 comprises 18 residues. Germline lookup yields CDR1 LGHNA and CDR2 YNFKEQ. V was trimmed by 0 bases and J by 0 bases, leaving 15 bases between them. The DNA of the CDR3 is TGTGCCAGCAGCCAAGATCAGATGGAACACTTTAGCAATCAGCCCCAGCATTTT. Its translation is CASSQDQMEHFSNQPQHF.

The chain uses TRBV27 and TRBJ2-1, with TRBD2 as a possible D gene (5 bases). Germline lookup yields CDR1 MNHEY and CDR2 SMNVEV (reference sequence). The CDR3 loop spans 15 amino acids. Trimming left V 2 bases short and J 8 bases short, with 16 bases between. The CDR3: CASSLAAAPLHEQFF. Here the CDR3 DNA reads TGTGCCAGCAGTTTAGCAGCGGCCCCACTCCATGAGCAGTTCTTC.

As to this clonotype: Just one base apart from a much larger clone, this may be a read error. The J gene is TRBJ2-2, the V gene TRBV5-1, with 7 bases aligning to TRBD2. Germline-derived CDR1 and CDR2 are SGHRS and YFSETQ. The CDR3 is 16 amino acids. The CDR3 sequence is CASSLVAGEGTRELFF. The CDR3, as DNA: TGCGCCAGCAGCTTGGTCGCGGGAGAAGGCACCAGGGAGCTGTTTTTT.

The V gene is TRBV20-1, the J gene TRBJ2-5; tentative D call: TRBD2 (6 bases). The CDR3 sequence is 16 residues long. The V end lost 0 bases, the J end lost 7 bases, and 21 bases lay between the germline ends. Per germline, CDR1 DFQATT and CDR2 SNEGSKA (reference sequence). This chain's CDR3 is CSARDFGREDLGTQYF. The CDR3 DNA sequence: TGCAGTGCTAGAGATTTTGGCAGGGAGGACCTCGGGACCCAGTACTTC.

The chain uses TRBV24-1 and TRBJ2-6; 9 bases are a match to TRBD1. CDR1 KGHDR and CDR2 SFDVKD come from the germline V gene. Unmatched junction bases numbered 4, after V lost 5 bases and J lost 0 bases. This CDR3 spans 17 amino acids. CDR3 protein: CATSGTGDFSGANVLTF. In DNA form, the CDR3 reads TGTGCCACCAGTGGGACAGGGGATTTCTCTGGGGCCAACGTCCTGACTTTC.

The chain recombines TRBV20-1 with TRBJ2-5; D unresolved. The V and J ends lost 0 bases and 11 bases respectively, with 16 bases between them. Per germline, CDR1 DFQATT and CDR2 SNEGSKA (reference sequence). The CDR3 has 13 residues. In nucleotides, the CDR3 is TGCAGTGCTAGAGATCTTGGGTTACCTGAGCAGTACTTC. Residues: CSARDLGLPEQYF.

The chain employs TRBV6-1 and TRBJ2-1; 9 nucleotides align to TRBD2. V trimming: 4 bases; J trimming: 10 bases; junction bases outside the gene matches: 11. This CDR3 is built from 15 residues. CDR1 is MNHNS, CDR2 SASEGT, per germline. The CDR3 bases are TGTGCCAGCAGTGTTACTAGCGGGTGGAAGGGCGAGCAGTTCTTC. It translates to CASSVTSGWKGEQFF.

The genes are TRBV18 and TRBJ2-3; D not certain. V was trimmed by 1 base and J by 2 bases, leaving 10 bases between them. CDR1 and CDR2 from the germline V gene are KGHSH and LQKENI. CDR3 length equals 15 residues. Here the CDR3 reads CASSPQGINTDTQYF. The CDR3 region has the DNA TGTGCCAGCTCACCACAGGGAATTAACACAGATACGCAGTATTTT. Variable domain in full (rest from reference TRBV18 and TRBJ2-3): NAGVMQNPRHLVRRRGQEARLRCSPMKGHSHVYWYRQLPEEGLKFMVYLQKENIIDESGMPKERFSAEFPKEGPSILRIQQVVRGDSAAYFCASSPQGINTDTQYFGPGTRLTVL.

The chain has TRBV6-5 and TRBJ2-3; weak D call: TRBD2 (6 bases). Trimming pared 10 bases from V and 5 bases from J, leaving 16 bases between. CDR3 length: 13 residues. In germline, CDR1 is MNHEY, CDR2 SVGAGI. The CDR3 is CATHAGSGDTQYF. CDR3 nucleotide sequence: TGTGCCACCCATGCGGGGAGTGGAGATACGCAGTATTTT.

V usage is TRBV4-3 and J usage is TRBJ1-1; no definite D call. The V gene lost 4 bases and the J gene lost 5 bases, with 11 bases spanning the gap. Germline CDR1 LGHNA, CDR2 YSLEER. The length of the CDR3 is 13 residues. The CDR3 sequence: CASSRKRKTEAFF. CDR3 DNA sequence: TGCGCCAGCAGCCGAAAGAGGAAGACTGAAGCTTTCTTT.

DNA for the CDR3: TGCAGCGTTGTAGTCCCAGAACGGTACGAGCAGTACTTC. As protein: CSVVVPERYEQYF. The chain links TRBV29-1 to TRBJ2-7; D gene unclear. Trimming stripped 4 bases from V and 4 bases from J, with 14 bases between. Germline loops: CDR1 SQVTM, CDR2 ANQGSEA. The CDR3 length is 13 residues.

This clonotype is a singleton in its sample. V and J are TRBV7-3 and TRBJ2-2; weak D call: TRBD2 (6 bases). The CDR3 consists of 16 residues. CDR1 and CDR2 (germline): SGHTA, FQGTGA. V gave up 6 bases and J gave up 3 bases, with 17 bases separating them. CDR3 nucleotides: TGTGCCAGCAGGGATATTTCAGGAGGGGACACCGGGGAGCTGTTTTTT. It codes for CASRDISGGDTGELFF.

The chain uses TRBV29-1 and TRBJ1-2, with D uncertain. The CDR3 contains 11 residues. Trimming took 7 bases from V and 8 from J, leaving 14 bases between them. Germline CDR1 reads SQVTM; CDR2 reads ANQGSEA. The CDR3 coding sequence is TGCAGCGCTCGAATCCTTCCCGGCTACACCTTC. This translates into CSARILPGYTF.

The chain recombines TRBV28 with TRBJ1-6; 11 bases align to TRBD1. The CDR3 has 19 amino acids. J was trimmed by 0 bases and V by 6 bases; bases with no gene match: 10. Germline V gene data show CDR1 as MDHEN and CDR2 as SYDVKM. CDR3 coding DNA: TGTGCCAGCAGCTTGGGCCCCGGGACAGGGGGCTCCTATAATTCACCCCTCCACTTT. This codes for CASSLGPGTGGSYNSPLHF. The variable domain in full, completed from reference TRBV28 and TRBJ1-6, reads DVKVTQSSRYLVKRTGEKVFLECVQDMDHENMFWYRQDPGLGLRLIYFSYDVKMKEKGDIPEGYSVSREKKERFSLILESASTNQTSMYLCASSLGPGTGGSYNSPLHFGNGTRLTVT.

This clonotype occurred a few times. The CDR3 reads CASSQINLAGVGTDTQYF. The CDR3 DNA follows: TGTGCCAGCAGCCAAATAAACCTAGCGGGAGTCGGCACAGATACGCAGTATTTT. This chain uses TRBV4-2 with TRBJ2-3; 10 bases line up with TRBD2. The CDR3 totals 18 residues. J was trimmed by 1 base and V by 2 bases; bases with no gene match: 9. Germline V gives CDR1 LGHNA, CDR2 YNFKEQ.

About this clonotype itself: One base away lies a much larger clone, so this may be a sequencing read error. The CDR3 DNA reads TGTGCCGGCAGCTTGGGACAGGTTATCTCTGGGGCCAACGTCCTGACTTTC. Translated: CAGSLGQVISGANVLTF. The chain links TRBV5-5 to TRBJ2-6, with TRBD1 matching 8 bases. Germline assignment: CDR1 SGHKS and CDR2 YYEKEE (reference sequence). The CDR3 runs 17 residues.

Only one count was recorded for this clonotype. CDR3 residues: CASSPLDRGRGDLKYEQYF. As DNA, the CDR3 is TGTGCCAGCAGCCCCTTGGACAGGGGGCGCGGAGACTTGAAATACGAGCAGTACTTC. The J gene is TRBJ2-7, the V gene TRBV9, with 11 bases that match TRBD1. From germline, CDR1 is SGDLS and CDR2 YYNGEE. This CDR3 has 19 amino acids. The V and J ends lost 4 bases and 4 bases, in that order; junction bases with no gene match: 19.

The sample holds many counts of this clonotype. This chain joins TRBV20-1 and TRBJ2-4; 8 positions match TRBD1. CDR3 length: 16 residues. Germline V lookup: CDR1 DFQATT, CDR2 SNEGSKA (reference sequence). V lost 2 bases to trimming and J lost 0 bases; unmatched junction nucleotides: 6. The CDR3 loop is CSARPPGTGAKNIQYF. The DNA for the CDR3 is TGCAGTGCTAGACCACCAGGGACAGGAGCCAAAAACATTCAGTACTTC.

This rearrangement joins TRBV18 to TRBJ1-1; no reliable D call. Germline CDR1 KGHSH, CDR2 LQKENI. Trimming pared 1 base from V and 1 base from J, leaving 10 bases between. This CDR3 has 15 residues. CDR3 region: CASSPQLGENTEAFF. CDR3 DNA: TGTGCCAGCTCACCACAGTTAGGTGAGAACACTGAAGCTTTCTTT.

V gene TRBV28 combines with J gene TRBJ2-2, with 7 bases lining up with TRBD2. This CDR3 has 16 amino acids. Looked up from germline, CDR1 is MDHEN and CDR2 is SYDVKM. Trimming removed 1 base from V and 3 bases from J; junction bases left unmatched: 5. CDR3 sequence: CASSLYAGVDTGELFF. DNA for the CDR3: TGTGCCAGCAGTTTATATGCGGGAGTCGACACCGGGGAGCTGTTTTTT.

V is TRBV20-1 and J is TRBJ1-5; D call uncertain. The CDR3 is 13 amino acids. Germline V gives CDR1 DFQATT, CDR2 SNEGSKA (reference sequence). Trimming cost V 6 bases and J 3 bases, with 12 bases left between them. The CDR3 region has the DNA TGCAGTGCCTTCGGACGGGACAATCAGCCCCAGCATTTT. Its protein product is CSAFGRDNQPQHF.

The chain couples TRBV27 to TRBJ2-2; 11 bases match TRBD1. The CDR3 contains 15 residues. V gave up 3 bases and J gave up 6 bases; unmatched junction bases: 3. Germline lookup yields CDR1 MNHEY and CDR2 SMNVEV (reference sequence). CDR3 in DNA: TGTGCCAGCAGTTTTCCGGGACAGGGGGCCGGGGAGCTGTTTTTT. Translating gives CASSFPGQGAGELFF.

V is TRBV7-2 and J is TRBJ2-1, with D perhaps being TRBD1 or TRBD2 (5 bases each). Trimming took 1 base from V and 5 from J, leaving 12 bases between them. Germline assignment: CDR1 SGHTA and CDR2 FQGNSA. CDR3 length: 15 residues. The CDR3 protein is CASSLDPGAHNEQFF. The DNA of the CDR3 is TGTGCCAGCAGCTTAGACCCCGGGGCCCACAATGAGCAGTTCTTC.

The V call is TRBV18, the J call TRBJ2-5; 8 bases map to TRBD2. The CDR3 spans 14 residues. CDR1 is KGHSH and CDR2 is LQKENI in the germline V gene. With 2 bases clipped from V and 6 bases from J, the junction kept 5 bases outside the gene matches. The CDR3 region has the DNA TGTGCCAGCTCACCATCTCCTAGCGGGCAGACCCAGTACTTC. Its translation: CASSPSPSGQTQYF.

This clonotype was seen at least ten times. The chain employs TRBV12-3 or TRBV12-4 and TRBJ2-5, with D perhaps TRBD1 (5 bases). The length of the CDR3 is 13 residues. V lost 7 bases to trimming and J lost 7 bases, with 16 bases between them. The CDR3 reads CASTPTGQGTQYF. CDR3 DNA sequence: TGTGCCAGCACCCCCACTGGGCAGGGGACCCAGTACTTC.